This TCR beta chain was obtained from a study of T cells in Graves' hyperthyroidism and ophthalmopathy. Amplification targeted TCR beta CDR3 regions from RNA transcripts. HTBI primers were the set used in a first-round RT-PCR of the TCR CDR3. One entry per CDR3 protein, called by TCRdb with MiXCR from the multiplex PCR reads. The table has more than 500,000 distinct CDR3 sequences, around 16% seen once. CDR1 and CDR2 from the germline V gene are SGHAT and FQNNGV. The CDR3 has 15 residues. J gave up 0 bases and V 4 bases, and 5 bases lay outside the gene matches. The clonotype comes from a woman aged 25 to 39 with Graves' hyperthyroidism. Sequencing used blood. The chain links TRBV11-2 to TRBJ1-1; 7 bases match TRBD1. The DNA of the CDR3 is TGTGCCAGCAGCTGGGGGACAGTTATGAACACTGAAGCTTTCTTT. Protein sequence: CASSWGTVMNTEAFF.